This TCR beta chain was found in a study of shared clonotypes between healthy human individuals. The study, taken as a whole, reports: Apart from blood, nothing was sampled; tissue repertoires likely differ.

Notes on this clone: Its matching antigen is unknown.

Sequencing used immunoSEQ multiplex PCR; TCRdb keeps in-frame clones, though not all of them. Of millions of clones in the sample, about 92% were seen once. The CDR3 is 14 amino acids. V was shortened by 1 base and J by 5 bases, with 11 bases between the two germline ends. The germline gives CDR1 SGHAT, CDR2 FQNNGV. This chain connects TRBV11-2 to TRBJ1-1; D call uncertain. The source of this sequence is a man aged 18 to 29 in good health. Some clones in this sample may be carry-over from other donors' samples. The sequencing input was naive CD4+ T cells from PBMCs. The subset here: CD45RA+ positively selected. In DNA, the CDR3 is TGTGCCAGCAGCTTAGCGGTGGGTCGGACTGAAGCTTTCTTT. This translates into CASSLAVGRTEAFF.